This T cell receptor beta chain is from a study of blood T cell repertoires in COVID-19. Per the original methods: Nucleated cell counts were estimated from reference gene primer amplification. Sequenced by immunoSEQ multiplex PCR; TCRdb stores in-frame clones only, minus some. D and trimming come from the DNA, and the V and J calls and clone size come from that table. This table has roughly 200,000 clones, about four fifths appearing once. Germline CDR1 is KGHSH and CDR2 is LQKENI. Trimming left V 1 base short and J 2 bases short, with 14 bases between. The CDR3 loop spans 16 amino acids. The sequenced material came from peripheral blood. The chain uses TRBV18 and TRBJ1-1; D gene unclear. The sequence came from a woman aged 40 to 50 with COVID-19, enrolled during active disease. The CDR3 loop is CASSPQNTQVNTEAFF. The CDR3 DNA reads as TGTGCCAGCTCACCACAAAATACACAAGTAAACACTGAAGCTTTCTTT. The entire variable domain, with the rest obtained from reference TRBV18 and TRBJ1-1, is as follows: NAGVMQNPRHLVRRRGQEARLRCSPMKGHSHVYWYRQLPEEGLKFMVYLQKENIIDESGMPKERFSAEFPKEGPSILRIQQVVRGDSAAYFCASSPQNTQVNTEAFFGQGTRLTVV.